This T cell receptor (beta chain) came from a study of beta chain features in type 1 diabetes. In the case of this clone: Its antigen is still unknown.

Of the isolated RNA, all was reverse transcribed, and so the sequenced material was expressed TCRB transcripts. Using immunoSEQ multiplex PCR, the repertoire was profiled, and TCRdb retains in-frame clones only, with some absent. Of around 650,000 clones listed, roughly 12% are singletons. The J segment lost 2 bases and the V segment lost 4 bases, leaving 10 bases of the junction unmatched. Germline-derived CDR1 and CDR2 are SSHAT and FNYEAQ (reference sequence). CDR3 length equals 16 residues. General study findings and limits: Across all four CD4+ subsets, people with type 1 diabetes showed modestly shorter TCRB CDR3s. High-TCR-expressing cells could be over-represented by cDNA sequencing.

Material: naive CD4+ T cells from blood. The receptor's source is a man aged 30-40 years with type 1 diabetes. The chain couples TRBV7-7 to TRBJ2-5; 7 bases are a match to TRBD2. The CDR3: CASSSVGLGGQETQYF. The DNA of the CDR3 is TGTGCCAGCAGCTCCGTGGGACTCGGGGGGCAAGAGACCCAGTACTTC. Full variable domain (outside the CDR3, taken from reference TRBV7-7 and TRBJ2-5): GAGVSQSPRYKVTKRGQDVTLRCDPISSHATLYWYQQALGQGPEFLTYFNYEAQPDKSGLPSDRFSAERPEGSISTLTIQRTEQRDSAMYRCASSSVGLGGQETQYFGPGTRLLVL.